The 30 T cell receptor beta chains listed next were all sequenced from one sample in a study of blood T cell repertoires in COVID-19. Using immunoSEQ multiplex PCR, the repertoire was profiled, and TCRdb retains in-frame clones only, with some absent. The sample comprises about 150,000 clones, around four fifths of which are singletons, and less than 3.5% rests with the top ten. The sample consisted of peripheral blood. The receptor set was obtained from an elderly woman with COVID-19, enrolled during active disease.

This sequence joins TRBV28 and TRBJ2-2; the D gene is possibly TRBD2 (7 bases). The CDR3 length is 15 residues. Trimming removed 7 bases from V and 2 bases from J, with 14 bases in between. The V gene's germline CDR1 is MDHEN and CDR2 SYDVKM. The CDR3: CASISRGGNTGELFF. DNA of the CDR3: TGTGCCAGCATCTCGAGGGGGGGAAACACCGGGGAGCTGTTTTTT. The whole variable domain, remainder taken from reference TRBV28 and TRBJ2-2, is DVKVTQSSRYLVKRTGEKVFLECVQDMDHENMFWYRQDPGLGLRLIYFSYDVKMKEKGDIPEGYSVSREKKERFSLILESASTNQTSMYLCASISRGGNTGELFFGEGSRLTVL.

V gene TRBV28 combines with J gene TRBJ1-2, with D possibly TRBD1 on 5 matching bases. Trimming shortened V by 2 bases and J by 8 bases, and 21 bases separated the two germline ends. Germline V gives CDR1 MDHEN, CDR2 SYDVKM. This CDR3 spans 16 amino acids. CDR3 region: CASSLEGSGGIWGYTF. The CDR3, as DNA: TGTGCCAGCAGTTTAGAGGGCAGCGGGGGGATTTGGGGCTACACCTTC.

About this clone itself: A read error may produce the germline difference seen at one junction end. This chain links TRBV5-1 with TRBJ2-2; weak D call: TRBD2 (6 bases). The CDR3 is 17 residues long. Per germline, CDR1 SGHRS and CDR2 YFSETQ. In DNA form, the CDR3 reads TGCGCCAGCAGCTTAACAATGGCGGGAAGGAACGCCGGGGAGCTGTTTTTT. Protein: CASSLTMAGRNAGELFF. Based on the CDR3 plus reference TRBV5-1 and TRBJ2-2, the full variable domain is KAGVTQTPRYLIKTRGQQVTLSCSPISGHRSVSWYQQTPGQGLQFLFEYFSETQRNKGNFPGRFSGRQFSNSRSEMNVSTLELGDSALYLCASSLTMAGRNAGELFFGEGSRLTVL.

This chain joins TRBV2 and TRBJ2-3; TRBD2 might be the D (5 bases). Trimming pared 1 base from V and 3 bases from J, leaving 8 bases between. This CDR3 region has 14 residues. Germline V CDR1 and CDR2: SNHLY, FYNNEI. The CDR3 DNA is TGTGCCAGCAGTGAAGAAGGGAGAACAGATACGCAGTATTTT. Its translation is CASSEEGRTDTQYF.

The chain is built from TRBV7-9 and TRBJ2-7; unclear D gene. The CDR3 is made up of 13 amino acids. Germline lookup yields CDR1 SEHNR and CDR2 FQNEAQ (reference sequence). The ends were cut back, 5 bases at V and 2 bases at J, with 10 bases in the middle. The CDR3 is CASSLDITYEQYF. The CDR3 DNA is TGTGCCAGCAGCCTAGACATTACCTACGAGCAGTACTTC.

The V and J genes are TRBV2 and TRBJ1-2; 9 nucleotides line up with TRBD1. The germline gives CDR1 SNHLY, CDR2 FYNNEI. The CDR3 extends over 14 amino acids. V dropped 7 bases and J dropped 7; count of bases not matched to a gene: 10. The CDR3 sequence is CASNEGQGTTGYTF. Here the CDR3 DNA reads TGTGCCAGCAACGAGGGACAGGGTACGACTGGCTACACCTTC. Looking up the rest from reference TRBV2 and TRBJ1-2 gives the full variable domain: EPEVTQTPSHQVTQMGQEVILRCVPISNHLYFYWYRQILGQKVEFLVSFYNNEISEKSEIFDDQFSVERPDGSNFTLKIRSTKLEDSAMYFCASNEGQGTTGYTFGSGTRLTVV.

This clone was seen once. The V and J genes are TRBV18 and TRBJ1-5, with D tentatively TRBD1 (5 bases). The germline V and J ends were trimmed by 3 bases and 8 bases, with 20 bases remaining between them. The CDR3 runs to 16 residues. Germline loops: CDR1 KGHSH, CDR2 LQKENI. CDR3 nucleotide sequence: TGTGCCAGCTCACCCTATGGGCAACAGGCGGAGAAGCCCCAGCATTTT. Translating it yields CASSPYGQQAEKPQHF. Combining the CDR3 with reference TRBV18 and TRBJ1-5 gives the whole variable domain NAGVMQNPRHLVRRRGQEARLRCSPMKGHSHVYWYRQLPEEGLKFMVYLQKENIIDESGMPKERFSAEFPKEGPSILRIQQVVRGDSAAYFCASSPYGQQAEKPQHFGDGTRLSIL.

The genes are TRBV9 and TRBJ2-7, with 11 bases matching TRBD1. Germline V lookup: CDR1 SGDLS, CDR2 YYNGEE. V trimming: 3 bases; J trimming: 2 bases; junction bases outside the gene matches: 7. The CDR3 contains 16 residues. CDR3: CASSGNPGQGAYEQYF. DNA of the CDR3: TGTGCCAGCAGCGGCAACCCGGGACAGGGGGCCTACGAGCAGTACTTC.

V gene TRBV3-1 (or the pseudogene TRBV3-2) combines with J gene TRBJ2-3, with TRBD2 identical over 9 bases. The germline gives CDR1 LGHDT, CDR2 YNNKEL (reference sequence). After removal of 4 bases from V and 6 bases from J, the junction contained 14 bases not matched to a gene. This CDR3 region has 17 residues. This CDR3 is CASSLPRRGGHRDTQYF. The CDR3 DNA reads TGTGCCAGCAGCCTCCCCCGGCGGGGGGGCCACCGGGATACGCAGTATTTT.

The CDR3 DNA follows: TGTGCCAGTATACCCCGGGGGACAGGGGCAGATACGCAGTATTTT. This gives the protein CASIPRGTGADTQYF. This chain joins TRBV19 and TRBJ2-3; 10 bases align to TRBD1. The ends lost 7 bases at V and 4 bases at J; junction bases unmatched: 8. Germline V gene lookup returns CDR1 LNHDA and CDR2 SQIVND (reference sequence). This CDR3 comprises 15 residues. The whole variable domain, remainder taken from reference TRBV19 and TRBJ2-3, is DGGITQSPKYLFRKEGQNVTLSCEQNLNHDAMYWYRQDPGQGLRLIYYSQIVNDFQKGDIAEGYSVSREKKESFPLTVTSAQKNPTAFYLCASIPRGTGADTQYFGPGTRLTVL.

DNA of the CDR3: TGTGCCAGCAGCCGAACCGGACTAGAAGCCTACGAGCAGTACTTC. Translating it yields CASSRTGLEAYEQYF. This rearrangement joins TRBV3-1 (or the pseudogene TRBV3-2) to TRBJ2-7, with 7 positions matching TRBD2. Trimming cost V 4 bases and J 2 bases; bases outside gene matches: 8. The CDR3 sequence is 15 residues long. Germline V CDR1 and CDR2: LGHDT, YNNKEL (reference sequence).

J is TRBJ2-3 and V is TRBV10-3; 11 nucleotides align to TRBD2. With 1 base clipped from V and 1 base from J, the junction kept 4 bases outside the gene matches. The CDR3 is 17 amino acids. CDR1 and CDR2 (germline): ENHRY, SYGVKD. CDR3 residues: CAISEFLAGGGTDTQYF. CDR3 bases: TGTGCCATCAGTGAGTTTTTAGCGGGAGGGGGCACAGATACGCAGTATTTT.

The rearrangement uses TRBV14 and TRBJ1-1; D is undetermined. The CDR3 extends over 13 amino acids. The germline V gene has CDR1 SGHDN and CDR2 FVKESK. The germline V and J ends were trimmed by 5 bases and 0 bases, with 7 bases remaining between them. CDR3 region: CASSKGLNTEAFF. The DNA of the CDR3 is TGTGCCAGCAGCAAAGGGCTGAACACTGAAGCTTTCTTT.

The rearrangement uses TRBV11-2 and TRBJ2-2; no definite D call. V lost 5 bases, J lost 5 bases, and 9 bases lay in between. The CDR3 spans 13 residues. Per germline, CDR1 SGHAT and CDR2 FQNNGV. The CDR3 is CASSSTETGELFF. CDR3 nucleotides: TGTGCCAGCAGCAGCACAGAGACCGGGGAGCTGTTTTTT.

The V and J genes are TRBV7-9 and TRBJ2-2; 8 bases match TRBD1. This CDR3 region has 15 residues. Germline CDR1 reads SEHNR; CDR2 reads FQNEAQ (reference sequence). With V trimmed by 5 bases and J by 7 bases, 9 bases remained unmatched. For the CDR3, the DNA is TGTGCCAGCAGCCCGTTACAGGGGGTTATCGGGGAGCTGTTTTTT. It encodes CASSPLQGVIGELFF.

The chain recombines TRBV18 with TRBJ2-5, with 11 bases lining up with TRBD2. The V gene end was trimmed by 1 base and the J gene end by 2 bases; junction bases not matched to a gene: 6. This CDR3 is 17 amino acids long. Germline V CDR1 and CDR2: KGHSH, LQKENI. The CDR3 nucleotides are TGTGCCAGCTCACCACTCGCGACTAGCGGGGTTCAAGAGACCCAGTACTTC. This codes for CASSPLATSGVQETQYF.

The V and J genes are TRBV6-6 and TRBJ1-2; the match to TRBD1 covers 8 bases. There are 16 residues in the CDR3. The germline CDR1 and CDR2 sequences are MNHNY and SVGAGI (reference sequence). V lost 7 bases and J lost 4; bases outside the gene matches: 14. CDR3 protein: CASTGAGGSLVYGYTF. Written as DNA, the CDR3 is TGTGCCAGCACAGGGGCAGGGGGCTCTCTAGTCTATGGCTACACCTTC.

The CDR3 nucleotides are TGTGCCAGCAGCCAGGACCAGGGTTACACTGAAGCTTTCTTT. Translated: CASSQDQGYTEAFF. The chain recombines TRBV4-2 with TRBJ1-1; D possibly corresponds to TRBD1 (5 bases). The germline V and J ends were trimmed by 3 bases and 3 bases, with 11 bases remaining between them. CDR3 length: 14 amino acids. Germline CDR1 reads LGHNA; CDR2 reads YNFKEQ.

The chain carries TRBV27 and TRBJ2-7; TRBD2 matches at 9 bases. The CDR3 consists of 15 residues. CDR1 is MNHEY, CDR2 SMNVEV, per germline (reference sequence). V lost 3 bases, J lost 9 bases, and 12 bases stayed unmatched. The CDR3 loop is CASSLRLADSWGQYF. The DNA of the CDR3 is TGTGCCAGCAGTTTGAGACTAGCGGATTCGTGGGGGCAGTACTTC.

In DNA, the CDR3 is TGCGCCAGCAGCTTAGCGGGAGTGGGAGAGACCCAGTACTTC. Encoded protein: CASSLAGVGETQYF. The chain combines TRBV5-1 with TRBJ2-5; the match to TRBD2 covers 8 bases. In germline, CDR1 is SGHRS, CDR2 YFSETQ. V lost 2 bases and J lost 4; bases outside the gene matches: 4. The CDR3 length is 14 residues.

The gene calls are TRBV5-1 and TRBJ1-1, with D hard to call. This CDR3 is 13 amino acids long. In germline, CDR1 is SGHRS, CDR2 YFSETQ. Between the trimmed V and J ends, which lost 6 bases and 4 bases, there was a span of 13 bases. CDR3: CASTGQALTEAFF. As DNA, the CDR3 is TGCGCCAGCACAGGTCAGGCTCTCACTGAAGCTTTCTTT.

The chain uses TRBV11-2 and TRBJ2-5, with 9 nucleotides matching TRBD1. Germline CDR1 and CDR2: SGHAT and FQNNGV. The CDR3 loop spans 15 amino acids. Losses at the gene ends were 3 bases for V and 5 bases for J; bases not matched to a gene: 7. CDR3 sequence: CASSLDRGFRETQYF. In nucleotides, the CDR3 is TGTGCCAGCAGCTTGGACAGGGGTTTTAGGGAGACCCAGTACTTC. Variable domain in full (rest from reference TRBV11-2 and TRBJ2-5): EAGVAQSPRYKIIEKRQSVAFWCNPISGHATLYWYQQILGQGPKLLIQFQNNGVVDDSQLPKDRFSAERLKGVDSTLKIQPAKLEDSAVYLCASSLDRGFRETQYFGPGTRLLVL.

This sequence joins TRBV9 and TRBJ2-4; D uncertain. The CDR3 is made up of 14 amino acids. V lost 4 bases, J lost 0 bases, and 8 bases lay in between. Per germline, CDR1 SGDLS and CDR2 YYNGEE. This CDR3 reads CASSPTLAKNIQYF. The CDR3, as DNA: TGTGCCAGCAGCCCCACTTTAGCCAAAAACATTCAGTACTTC.

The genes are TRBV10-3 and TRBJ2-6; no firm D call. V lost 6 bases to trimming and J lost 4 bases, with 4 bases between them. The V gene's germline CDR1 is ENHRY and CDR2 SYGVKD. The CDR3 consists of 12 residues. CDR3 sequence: CAIRGGANVLTF. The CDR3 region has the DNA TGTGCCATCAGGGGCGGGGCCAACGTCCTGACTTTC.

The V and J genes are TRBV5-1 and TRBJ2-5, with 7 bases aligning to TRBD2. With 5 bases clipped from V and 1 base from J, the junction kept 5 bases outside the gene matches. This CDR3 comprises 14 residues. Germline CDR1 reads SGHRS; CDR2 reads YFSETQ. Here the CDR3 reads CASRSGNAQETQYF. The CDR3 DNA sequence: TGCGCCAGCAGAAGCGGGAATGCCCAAGAGACCCAGTACTTC.

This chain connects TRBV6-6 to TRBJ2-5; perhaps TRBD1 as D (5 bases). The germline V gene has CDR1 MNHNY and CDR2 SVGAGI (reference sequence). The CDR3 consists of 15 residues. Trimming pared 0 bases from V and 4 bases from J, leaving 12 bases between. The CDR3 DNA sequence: TGTGCCAGCAGTTACTCGAAGGGGCAGGGAGAGACCCAGTACTTC. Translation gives CASSYSKGQGETQYF.

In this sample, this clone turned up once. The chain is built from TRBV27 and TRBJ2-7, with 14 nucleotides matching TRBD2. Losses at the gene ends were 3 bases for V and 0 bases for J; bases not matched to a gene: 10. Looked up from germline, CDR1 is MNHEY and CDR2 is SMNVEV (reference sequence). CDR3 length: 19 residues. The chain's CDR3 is CASSFAAGLAGEASYEQYF. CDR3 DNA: TGTGCCAGCAGTTTCGCCGCGGGACTAGCGGGAGAAGCCTCCTACGAGCAGTACTTC.

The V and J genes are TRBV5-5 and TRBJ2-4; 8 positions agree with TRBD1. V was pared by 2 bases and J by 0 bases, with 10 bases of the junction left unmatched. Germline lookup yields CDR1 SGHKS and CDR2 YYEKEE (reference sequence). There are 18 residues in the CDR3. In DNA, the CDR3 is TGTGCCAGCAGCTTTGCGACAGGGGACGTACTAGCCAAAAACATTCAGTACTTC. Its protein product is CASSFATGDVLAKNIQYF.

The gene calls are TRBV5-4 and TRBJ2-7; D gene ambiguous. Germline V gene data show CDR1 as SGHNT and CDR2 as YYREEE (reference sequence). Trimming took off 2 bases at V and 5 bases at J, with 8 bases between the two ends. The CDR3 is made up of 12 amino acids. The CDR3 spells CASSFPENEQYF. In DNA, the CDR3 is TGTGCCAGCAGCTTCCCGGAGAACGAGCAGTACTTC.

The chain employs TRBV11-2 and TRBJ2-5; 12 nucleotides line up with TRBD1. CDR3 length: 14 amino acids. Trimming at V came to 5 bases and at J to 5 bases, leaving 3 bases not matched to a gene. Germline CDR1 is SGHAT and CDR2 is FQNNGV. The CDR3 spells CASSTGTGGETQYF. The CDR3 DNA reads TGTGCCAGCAGCACCGGGACAGGGGGCGAGACCCAGTACTTC.